The 9 T cell receptor beta chains reported below all come from one sample, sequenced in a study of blood T cell repertoires in COVID-19. Profiled with immunoSEQ multiplex PCR; TCRdb holds only in-frame clones, not every one. This sample yields hundreds of thousands of clones, of which around 90% are seen a single time; about 2.5% belongs to the top ten. Sequencing was carried out using PBMCs or T cells enriched from blood (not recorded which). The receptors shown here come from a woman in her thirties with acute COVID-19.

This clone was seen a single time. The V call is TRBV2, the J call TRBJ1-5; D is uncertain. Per the germline V gene, CDR1 is SNHLY and CDR2 is FYNNEI. Trimming shortened V by 7 bases and J by 0 bases, and 13 bases separated the two germline ends. This CDR3 comprises 15 residues. The CDR3 DNA reads as TGTGCCAGCATAGCGGAGACCTATAGCAATCAGCCCCAGCATTTT. Protein product: CASIAETYSNQPQHF.

The chain is built from TRBV11-3 and TRBJ1-1, with 7 bases lining up with TRBD1. Germline CDR1 SGHNT, CDR2 YENEEA. Germline trimming cut 1 base from V and 0 bases from J; bases unmatched to any gene: 5. The CDR3 loop spans 16 amino acids. The CDR3 coding sequence is TGTGCCAGCAGCTTAGGAGGGGGCGAGGTGAACACTGAAGCTTTCTTT. Protein sequence: CASSLGGGEVNTEAFF.

The table lists this clone with a count of one. The chain joins TRBV19 to TRBJ1-6, with 7 bases aligning to TRBD1. This CDR3 contains 15 residues. Losses at the gene ends were 4 bases for V and 8 bases for J; bases not matched to a gene: 8. CDR1 LNHDA and CDR2 SQIVND come from the germline V gene (reference sequence). CDR3: CASSSGTARHSPLHF. In DNA, the CDR3 is TGTGCCAGTAGTAGCGGGACAGCCAGGCATTCACCCCTCCACTTT.

The chain is built from TRBV4-3 and TRBJ1-2; 8 nucleotides align to TRBD1. The germline CDR1 and CDR2 sequences are LGHNA and YSLEER. J was trimmed by 3 bases and V by 4 bases; bases with no gene match: 10. CDR3 length equals 16 residues. The CDR3 DNA follows: TGCGCCAGCAGCCGAATTTTACAGGGGGACCACTATGGCTACACCTTC. The encoded protein is CASSRILQGDHYGYTF.

A single count supports this clone. The rearrangement joins TRBV19 to TRBJ2-7; TRBD1 aligns across 9 bases. V lost 6 bases to trimming and J lost 2 bases; unmatched junction nucleotides: 8. This CDR3 has 15 amino acids. Germline V lookup: CDR1 LNHDA, CDR2 SQIVND (reference sequence). CDR3 DNA sequence: TGTGCCAGTAGCGGCGGGACAGGGACCGCCTACGAGCAGTACTTC. Protein sequence: CASSGGTGTAYEQYF.

The V call is TRBV7-9, the J call TRBJ2-1, with TRBD2 as a possible D gene (5 bases). Germline loops: CDR1 SEHNR, CDR2 FQNEAQ (reference sequence). This CDR3 is 15 amino acids long. V was trimmed by 1 base and J by 7 bases, leaving 14 bases between them. The CDR3 region has the DNA TGTGCCAGCAGCTTAGGGGGTGGGGTAGCGAATGAGCAGTTCTTC. Its translation is CASSLGGGVANEQFF.

The rearrangement joins TRBV6-6 to TRBJ1-6, with 9 bases identical to TRBD1. Germline CDR1 and CDR2: MNHNY and SVGAGI (reference sequence). The CDR3 sequence is 15 residues long. J gave up 13 bases and V 5 bases, and 12 bases lay outside the gene matches. CDR3 amino acids: CASSAPGQGLTPLHF. The CDR3 nucleotides are TGTGCCAGCAGTGCGCCGGGACAGGGTTTGACTCCCCTCCACTTT.

The chain combines TRBV27 with TRBJ1-1; D not resolved. From germline, CDR1 is MNHEY and CDR2 SMNVEV (reference sequence). The CDR3 totals 11 residues. The germline V and J ends were trimmed by 7 bases and 11 bases, with 14 bases remaining between them. This chain's CDR3 is CASIYSRRAFF. Written as DNA, the CDR3 is TGTGCCAGCATTTACAGTCGTCGGGCTTTCTTT.

This chain links TRBV2 with TRBJ1-5, with 9 nucleotides matching TRBD1. The CDR3 runs to 15 residues. CDR1 is SNHLY and CDR2 is FYNNEI in the germline V gene. V shed 6 bases and J 9 bases; nucleotides not matched to a gene: 12. The CDR3 here is CASRTGGARVVPQHF. CDR3 nucleotides: TGTGCCAGCAGGACAGGGGGGGCCCGCGTCGTGCCCCAGCATTTT.